Listed here is a single TCR beta chain. The repertoire was sequenced with immunoSEQ multiplex PCR; TCRdb's copy has only in-frame clones and lacks some. This table holds thousands of clones, about 90% found once. The data originate from a study of technical replicates of blood from a few donors. The V and J ends lost 6 bases and 3 bases respectively, with 15 bases between them. Germline V gives CDR1 MDHEN, CDR2 SYDVKM. This CDR3 comprises 15 residues. The sequence was obtained from a human donor in good health. The chain combines TRBV28 with TRBJ1-5, with D possibly TRBD1 on 5 matching bases. The specimen was PBMCs. In DNA form, the CDR3 reads TGTGCCAGCAGGCCCCCCAGGGCGAACAATCAGCCCCAGCATTTT. Its protein is CASRPPRANNQPQHF.